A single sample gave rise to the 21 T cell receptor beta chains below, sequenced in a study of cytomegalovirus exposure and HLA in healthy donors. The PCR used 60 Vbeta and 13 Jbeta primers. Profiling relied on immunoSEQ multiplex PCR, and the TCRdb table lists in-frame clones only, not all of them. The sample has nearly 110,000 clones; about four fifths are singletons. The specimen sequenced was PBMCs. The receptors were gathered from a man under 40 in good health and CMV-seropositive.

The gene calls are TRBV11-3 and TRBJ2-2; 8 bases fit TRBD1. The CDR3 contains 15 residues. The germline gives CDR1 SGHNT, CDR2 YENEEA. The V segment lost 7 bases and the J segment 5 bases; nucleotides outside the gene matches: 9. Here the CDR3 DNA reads TGTGCCAGCACAACAGGGGGAGCCGCTACCGGGGAGCTGTTTTTT. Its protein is CASTTGGAATGELFF.

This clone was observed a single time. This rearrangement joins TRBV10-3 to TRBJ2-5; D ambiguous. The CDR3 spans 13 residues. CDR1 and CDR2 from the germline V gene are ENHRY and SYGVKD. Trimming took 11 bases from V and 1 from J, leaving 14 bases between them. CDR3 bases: TGTGCCGCTCTGGGCACAGTCCAAGAGACCCAGTACTTC. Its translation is CAALGTVQETQYF.

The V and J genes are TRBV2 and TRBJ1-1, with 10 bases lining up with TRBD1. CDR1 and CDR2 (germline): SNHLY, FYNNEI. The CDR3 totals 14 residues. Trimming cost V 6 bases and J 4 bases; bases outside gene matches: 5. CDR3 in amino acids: CASSSDRGTTEAFF. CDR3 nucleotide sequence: TGTGCCAGCAGCTCGGACAGGGGGACCACTGAAGCTTTCTTT.

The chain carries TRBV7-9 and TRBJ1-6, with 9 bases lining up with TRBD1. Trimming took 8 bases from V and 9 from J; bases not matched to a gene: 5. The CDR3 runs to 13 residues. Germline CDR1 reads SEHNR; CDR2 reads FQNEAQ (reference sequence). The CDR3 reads CASSGQGSSPLHF. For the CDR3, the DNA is TGTGCCAGCTCTGGACAGGGGAGTTCACCCCTCCACTTT.

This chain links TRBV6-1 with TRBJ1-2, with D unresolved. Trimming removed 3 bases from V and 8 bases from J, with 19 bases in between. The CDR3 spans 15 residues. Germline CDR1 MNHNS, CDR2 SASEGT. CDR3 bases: TGTGCCAGCAGTGACGGTAACTTAATTCTCGGGGGCTACACCTTC. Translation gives CASSDGNLILGGYTF.

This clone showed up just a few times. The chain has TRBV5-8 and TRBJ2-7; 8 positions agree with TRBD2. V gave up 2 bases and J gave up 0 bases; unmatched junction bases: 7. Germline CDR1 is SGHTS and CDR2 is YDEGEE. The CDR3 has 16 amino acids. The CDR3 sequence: CASSFRGGPVSYEQYF. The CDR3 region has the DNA TGTGCCAGCAGCTTCCGGGGGGGCCCTGTCTCCTACGAGCAGTACTTC.

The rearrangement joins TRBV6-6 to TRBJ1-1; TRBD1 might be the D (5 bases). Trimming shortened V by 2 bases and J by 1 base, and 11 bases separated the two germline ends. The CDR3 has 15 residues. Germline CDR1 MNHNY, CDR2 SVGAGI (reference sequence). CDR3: CASSYGAGWNTEAFF. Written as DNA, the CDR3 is TGTGCCAGCAGTTACGGGGCGGGGTGGAACACTGAAGCTTTCTTT.

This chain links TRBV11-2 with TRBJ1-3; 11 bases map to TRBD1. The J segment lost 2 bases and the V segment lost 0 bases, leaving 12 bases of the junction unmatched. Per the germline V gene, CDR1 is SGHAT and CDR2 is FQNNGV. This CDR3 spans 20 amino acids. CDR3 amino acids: CASSLDGGQGVGLPGNTIYF. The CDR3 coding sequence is TGTGCCAGCAGCTTAGACGGGGGACAGGGGGTCGGTTTACCTGGAAACACCATATATTTT.

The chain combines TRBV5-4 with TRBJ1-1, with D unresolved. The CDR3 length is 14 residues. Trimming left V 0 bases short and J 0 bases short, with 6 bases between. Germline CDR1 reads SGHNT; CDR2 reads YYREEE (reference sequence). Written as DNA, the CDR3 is TGTGCCAGCAGCTTGGACGGGGTGAACACTGAAGCTTTCTTT. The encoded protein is CASSLDGVNTEAFF.

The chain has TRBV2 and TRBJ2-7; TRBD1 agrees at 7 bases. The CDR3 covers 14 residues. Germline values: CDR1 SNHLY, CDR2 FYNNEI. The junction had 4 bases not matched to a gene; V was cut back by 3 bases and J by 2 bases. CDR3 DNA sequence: TGTGCCAGCAGTGATGAACAGGGGCCCTACGAGCAGTACTTC. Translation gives CASSDEQGPYEQYF.

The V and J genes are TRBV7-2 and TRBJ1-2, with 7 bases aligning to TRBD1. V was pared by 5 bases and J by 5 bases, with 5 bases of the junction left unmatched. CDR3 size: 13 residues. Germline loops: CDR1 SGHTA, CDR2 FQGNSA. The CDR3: CASSLGQPYGYTF. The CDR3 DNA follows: TGTGCCAGCAGCCTGGGACAGCCTTATGGCTACACCTTC.

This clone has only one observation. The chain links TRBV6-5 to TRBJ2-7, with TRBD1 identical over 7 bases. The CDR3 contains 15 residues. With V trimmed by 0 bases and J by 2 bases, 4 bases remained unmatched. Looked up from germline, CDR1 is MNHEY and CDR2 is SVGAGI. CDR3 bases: TGTGCCAGCAGTTACTCCCACAGGGGAACCTACGAGCAGTACTTC. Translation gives CASSYSHRGTYEQYF.

The CDR3 region has the DNA TGTGCCAGCAGCCAAGAGGAGAGGGCAGAAGCTTTCTTT. Its translation is CASSQEERAEAFF. The chain joins TRBV4-2 to TRBJ1-1; no clear D gene. The CDR3 length is 13 residues. The V and J ends lost 0 bases and 8 bases respectively, with 10 bases between them. The germline V gene has CDR1 LGHNA and CDR2 YNFKEQ.

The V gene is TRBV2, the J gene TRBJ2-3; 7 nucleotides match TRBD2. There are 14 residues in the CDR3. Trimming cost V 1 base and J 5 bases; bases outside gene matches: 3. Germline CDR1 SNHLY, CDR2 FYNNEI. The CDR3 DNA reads TGTGCCAGCAGTGAAGGGGACTATCTAGATACGCAGTATTTT. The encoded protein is CASSEGDYLDTQYF.

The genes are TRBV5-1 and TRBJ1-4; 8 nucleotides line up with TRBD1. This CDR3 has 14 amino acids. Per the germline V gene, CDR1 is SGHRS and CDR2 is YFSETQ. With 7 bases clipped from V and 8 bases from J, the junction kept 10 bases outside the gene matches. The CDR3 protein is CASGTRGLEEKLFF. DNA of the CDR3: TGCGCCAGCGGAACCAGGGGGCTGGAGGAAAAACTGTTTTTT.

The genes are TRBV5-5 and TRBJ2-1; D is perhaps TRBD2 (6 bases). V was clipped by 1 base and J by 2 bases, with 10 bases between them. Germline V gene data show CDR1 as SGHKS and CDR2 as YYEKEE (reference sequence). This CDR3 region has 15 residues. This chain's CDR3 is CASSLTGGTYNEQFF. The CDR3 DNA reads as TGTGCCAGCAGCTTGACCGGGGGTACCTACAATGAGCAGTTCTTC.

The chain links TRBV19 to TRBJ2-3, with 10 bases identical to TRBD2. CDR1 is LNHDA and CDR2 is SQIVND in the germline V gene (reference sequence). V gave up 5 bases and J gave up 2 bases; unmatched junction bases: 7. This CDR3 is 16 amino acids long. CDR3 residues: CASSLLAGAFTDTQYF. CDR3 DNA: TGTGCCAGTAGTCTTCTAGCGGGGGCCTTCACAGATACGCAGTATTTT.

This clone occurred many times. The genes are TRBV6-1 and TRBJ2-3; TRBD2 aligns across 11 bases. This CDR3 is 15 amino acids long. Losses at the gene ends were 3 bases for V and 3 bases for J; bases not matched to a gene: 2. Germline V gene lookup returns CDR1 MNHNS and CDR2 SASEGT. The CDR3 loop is CASSDLAGGTDTQYF. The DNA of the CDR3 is TGTGCCAGCAGTGATTTAGCGGGGGGGACAGATACGCAGTATTTT.

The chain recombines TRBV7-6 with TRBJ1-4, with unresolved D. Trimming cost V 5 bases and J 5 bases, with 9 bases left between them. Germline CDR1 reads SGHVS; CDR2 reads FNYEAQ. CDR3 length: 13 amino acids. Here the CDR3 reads CASSRNGNEKLFF. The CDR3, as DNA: TGTGCCAGCAGCCGGAACGGGAATGAAAAACTGTTTTTT.

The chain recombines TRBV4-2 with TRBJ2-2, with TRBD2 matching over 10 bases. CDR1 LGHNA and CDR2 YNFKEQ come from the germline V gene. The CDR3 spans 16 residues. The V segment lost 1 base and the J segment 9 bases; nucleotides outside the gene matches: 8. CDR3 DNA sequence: TGTGCCAGCAGCCAAGGGCTAGCGGGGGCAGCCCGGGAGCTGTTTTTT. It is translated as CASSQGLAGAARELFF.

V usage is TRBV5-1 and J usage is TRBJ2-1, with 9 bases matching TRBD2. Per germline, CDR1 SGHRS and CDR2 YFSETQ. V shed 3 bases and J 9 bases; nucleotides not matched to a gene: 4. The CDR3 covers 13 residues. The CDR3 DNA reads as TGCGCCAGCAGCTCAAGTAGCGGGGGTGAGCAGTTCTTC. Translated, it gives CASSSSSGGEQFF.